One sample yielded the 3 T cell receptor beta chains listed below, sequenced in a study of cytomegalovirus exposure and HLA in healthy donors. PCR employed 60 Vbeta and 13 Jbeta primers. TCRdb's copy holds only in-frame clones and misses some; the assay was immunoSEQ multiplex PCR. Among about 150,000 clones listed, 76% were seen once. The sample taken for sequencing was PBMCs. These receptors were taken from a middle-aged woman in good health and CMV-seronegative.

The chain is built from TRBV27 and TRBJ1-6, with 9 bases identical to TRBD1. This CDR3 is built from 16 residues. V dropped 2 bases and J dropped 14; count of bases not matched to a gene: 13. The germline CDR1 and CDR2 sequences are MNHEY and SMNVEV (reference sequence). The CDR3 loop reads CASSLLSGQGPLALHF. CDR3 in DNA: TGTGCCAGCAGTTTACTCTCGGGACAGGGTCCGTTGGCCCTCCACTTT.

The rearrangement links TRBV10-3 to TRBJ2-7, with TRBD1 matching over 8 bases. CDR1 ENHRY and CDR2 SYGVKD come from the germline V gene. This CDR3 contains 14 residues. The V and J ends lost 4 bases and 6 bases, in that order; junction bases with no gene match: 8. The CDR3 reads CAISVGTGGIEQYF. DNA of the CDR3: TGTGCCATCAGTGTCGGGACAGGTGGGATCGAGCAGTACTTC.

CDR3 residues: CASRQGAANYGYTF. CDR3 DNA sequence: TGTGCCAGCAGACAGGGGGCAGCTAACTATGGCTACACCTTC. The J gene is TRBJ1-2, the V gene TRBV2; 9 bases are shared with TRBD1. Germline CDR1 SNHLY, CDR2 FYNNEI. The CDR3 covers 14 residues. V trimming: 6 bases; J trimming: 0 bases; junction bases outside the gene matches: 2.